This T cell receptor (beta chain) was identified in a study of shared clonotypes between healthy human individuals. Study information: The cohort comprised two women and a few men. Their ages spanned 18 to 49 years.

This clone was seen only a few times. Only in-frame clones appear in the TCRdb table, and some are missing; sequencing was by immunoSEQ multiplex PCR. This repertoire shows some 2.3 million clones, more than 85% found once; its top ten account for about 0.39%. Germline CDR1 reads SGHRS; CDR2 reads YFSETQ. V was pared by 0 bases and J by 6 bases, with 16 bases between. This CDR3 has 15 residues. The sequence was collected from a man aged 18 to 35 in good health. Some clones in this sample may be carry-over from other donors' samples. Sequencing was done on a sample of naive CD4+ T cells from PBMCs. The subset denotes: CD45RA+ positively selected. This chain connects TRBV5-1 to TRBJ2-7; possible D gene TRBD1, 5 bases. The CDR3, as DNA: TGCGCCAGCAGCTTGGCCGCTGACAGTGAATCCGAGCAGTACTTC. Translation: CASSLAADSESEQYF.